These T cell receptor beta chains were read from a single sample in a study of spatial heterogeneity in lung cancer. TCRdb fed the 5' RACE reads into MiXCR, producing one record per CDR3 protein. Of 9,500 to 13,000 distinct CDR3 sequences listed, approximately 12% were seen once; the top ten hold roughly a tenth. The specimen was lung tumor tissue, collected at surgery. These receptors were taken from a male donor with early-stage non-small cell lung cancer. The CDR3 runs from the conserved cysteine through the conserved F or W. The order of the fields is J gene, V gene, clone size, CDR3 length, D gene, CDR3 DNA, CDR3 protein. D genes are given only for firm matches. The size of a clone is reported for some rows only, either as once, few or many, or as a class for expanded clones.

j_call: TRBJ2-7; v_call: TRBV3-1; clone_size: few; cdr3_length: 15; d_call: -; cdr3_nt: TGTGCCAGCAGCCAAGGTGTGTCTAGCTCCTACGAGCAGTACTTC; cdr3_aa: CASSQGVSSSYEQYF
j_call: TRBJ1-1; v_call: TRBV5-1; clone_size: many; cdr3_length: 15; d_call: -; cdr3_nt: TGCGCCAGCAGCTTGGGGACCCCACAGGGACCTGAAGCTTTCTTT; cdr3_aa: CASSLGTPQGPEAFF
j_call: TRBJ2-7; v_call: TRBV6-2/TRBV6-3; clone_size: many; cdr3_length: 14; d_call: -; cdr3_nt: TGTGCCAGCAGTTACCGGGACGGCTCCTACGAGCAGTACTTC; cdr3_aa: CASSYRDGSYEQYF
j_call: TRBJ2-3; v_call: TRBV5-1; clone_size: many; cdr3_length: 17; d_call: TRBD1; cdr3_nt: TGCGCCAGCAGCTACGGACTCGGACAGGGGGCGGCAGATACGCAGTATTTT; cdr3_aa: CASSYGLGQGAADTQYF
j_call: TRBJ2-7; v_call: TRBV3-1; clone_size: many; cdr3_length: 11; d_call: -; cdr3_nt: TGTGCCAGCAGCCGCAAATCCGAGCAGTACTTC; cdr3_aa: CASSRKSEQYF
j_call: TRBJ1-1; v_call: TRBV3-1; clone_size: many; cdr3_length: 17; d_call: -; cdr3_nt: TGTGCCAGCAGCCAAGATCGGACGCGGGAGCTGAGCACTGAAGCTTTCTTT; cdr3_aa: CASSQDRTRELSTEAFF
j_call: TRBJ2-1; v_call: TRBV7-9; clone_size: many; cdr3_length: 19; d_call: -; cdr3_nt: TGTGCCAGCAGCTCCACACGGATAGGAGGGGATAGATTATACAATGAGCAGTTCTTC; cdr3_aa: CASSSTRIGGDRLYNEQFF
j_call: TRBJ1-2; v_call: TRBV28; clone_size: -; cdr3_length: 17; d_call: TRBD1; cdr3_nt: TGTGCCAGCAGTGCAGACAGGGGGCGATCCCCTTTTTATGGCTACACCTTC; cdr3_aa: CASSADRGRSPFYGYTF
j_call: TRBJ2-3; v_call: TRBV6-1; clone_size: medium-sized; cdr3_length: 15; d_call: -; cdr3_nt: TGTGCCAGCAGTGAACTAGGGCAGAAGGGGGATACGCAGTATTTT; cdr3_aa: CASSELGQKGDTQYF
j_call: TRBJ1-5; v_call: TRBV3-1; clone_size: few; cdr3_length: 14; d_call: -; cdr3_nt: TGTGCCAGCAGCCAAATAGCAGGGAATCAGCCCCAGCATTTT; cdr3_aa: CASSQIAGNQPQHF
j_call: TRBJ1-4; v_call: TRBV20-1; clone_size: many; cdr3_length: 13; d_call: TRBD1; cdr3_nt: TGCAGTGCTAGAGGACAGGGTAATGAAAAACTGTTTTTT; cdr3_aa: CSARGQGNEKLFF
j_call: TRBJ2-1; v_call: TRBV12-3/TRBV12-4; clone_size: many; cdr3_length: 13; d_call: -; cdr3_nt: TGTGCCAGCAGTTCGGTAGGGAGGAATGAGCAGTTCTTC; cdr3_aa: CASSSVGRNEQFF
j_call: TRBJ2-5; v_call: TRBV20-1; clone_size: many; cdr3_length: 12; d_call: -; cdr3_nt: TGCAGTGCTAGAAGGTCTGCGGAGACCCAGTACTTC; cdr3_aa: CSARRSAETQYF
j_call: TRBJ2-5; v_call: TRBV6-1; clone_size: many; cdr3_length: 14; d_call: -; cdr3_nt: TGTGCCAGCAGCCCCTGGGGCGGTCAAGAGACCCAGTACTTC; cdr3_aa: CASSPWGGQETQYF
j_call: TRBJ1-1; v_call: TRBV12-3/TRBV12-4; clone_size: many; cdr3_length: 11; d_call: -; cdr3_nt: TGTGCCAGCAGCCGCAGGACTGAAGCTTTCTTT; cdr3_aa: CASSRRTEAFF
j_call: TRBJ1-6; v_call: TRBV5-1; clone_size: many; cdr3_length: 14; d_call: -; cdr3_nt: TGCGCCAGCGGACCCGGAACTTTGGCTACACCCCTCCACTTT; cdr3_aa: CASGPGTLATPLHF
j_call: TRBJ2-3; v_call: TRBV6-1; clone_size: few; cdr3_length: 16; d_call: -; cdr3_nt: TGTGCCAGCAGTGAGGGGGCTAGCGTATCCACAGATACGCAGTATTTT; cdr3_aa: CASSEGASVSTDTQYF
j_call: TRBJ1-2; v_call: TRBV28; clone_size: -; cdr3_length: 13; d_call: -; cdr3_nt: TGTGCCAGCAGTCCCAGTTGGGTTTATGGCTACACCTTC; cdr3_aa: CASSPSWVYGYTF
j_call: TRBJ2-6; v_call: TRBV27; clone_size: many; cdr3_length: 18; d_call: TRBD2; cdr3_nt: TGTGCCAGCACGTCCAAGGGCGGGAGAGGTCCCGGGGCCAACGTCCTGACTTTC; cdr3_aa: CASTSKGGRGPGANVLTF
j_call: TRBJ2-2; v_call: TRBV20-1; clone_size: -; cdr3_length: 15; d_call: TRBD1; cdr3_nt: TGCAGTGCCTCAGGACAGGGGGGCGTCACCGGGGAGCTGTTTTTT; cdr3_aa: CSASGQGGVTGELFF
j_call: TRBJ1-6; v_call: TRBV6-2/TRBV6-3; clone_size: many; cdr3_length: 14; d_call: -; cdr3_nt: TGTGCCAGCAGGTTTTCCTCCGAAAATTCACCCCTCCACTTT; cdr3_aa: CASRFSSENSPLHF
j_call: TRBJ2-1; v_call: TRBV7-2; clone_size: -; cdr3_length: 15; d_call: TRBD2; cdr3_nt: TGTGCCAGCAGCCCGACTAGCGGAGCAAGTAATGAGCAGTTCTTC; cdr3_aa: CASSPTSGASNEQFF
j_call: TRBJ2-7; v_call: TRBV6-2/TRBV6-3; clone_size: medium-sized; cdr3_length: 15; d_call: TRBD1; cdr3_nt: TGTGCCAGCAGAACCACGAGGACAGGGGGGTACGAGCAGTACTTC; cdr3_aa: CASRTTRTGGYEQYF
j_call: TRBJ1-2; v_call: TRBV6-1; clone_size: -; cdr3_length: 13; d_call: TRBD1; cdr3_nt: TGTGCCAGCAGTGCTGGACAGGGGTATGGCTACACCTTC; cdr3_aa: CASSAGQGYGYTF
j_call: TRBJ2-3; v_call: TRBV7-9; clone_size: medium-sized; cdr3_length: 13; d_call: -; cdr3_nt: TGTGCCAGCAGCGAGCAGGGACCAGATACGCAGTATTTT; cdr3_aa: CASSEQGPDTQYF
j_call: TRBJ2-3; v_call: TRBV7-8; clone_size: many; cdr3_length: 13; d_call: -; cdr3_nt: TGTGCCAGCAGCGGCGGGATCACAGATACGCAGTATTTT; cdr3_aa: CASSGGITDTQYF
j_call: TRBJ2-7; v_call: TRBV12-3/TRBV12-4; clone_size: many; cdr3_length: 17; d_call: -; cdr3_nt: TGTGCCAGCAGTTTAGCGCTATATGGGGGACTGCCCTACGAGCAGTACTTC; cdr3_aa: CASSLALYGGLPYEQYF
j_call: TRBJ2-7; v_call: TRBV25-1; clone_size: -; cdr3_length: 13; d_call: -; cdr3_nt: TGTGCCAGCACAACAGGGAACTCTTACGAGCAGTACTTC; cdr3_aa: CASTTGNSYEQYF
j_call: TRBJ2-2; v_call: TRBV9; clone_size: many; cdr3_length: 15; d_call: -; cdr3_nt: TGTGCCAGCAGCGCTGACTTAGGACCCACCGGGGAGCTGTTTTTT; cdr3_aa: CASSADLGPTGELFF
j_call: TRBJ1-1; v_call: TRBV6-5; clone_size: many; cdr3_length: 14; d_call: -; cdr3_nt: TGTGCCAGCAGTCCTGGGACTGCTAACACTGAAGCTTTCTTT; cdr3_aa: CASSPGTANTEAFF
j_call: TRBJ2-4; v_call: TRBV5-4; clone_size: medium-sized; cdr3_length: 11; d_call: -; cdr3_nt: TGTGCCAGCAGCGTTCGAGACATTCAGTACTTC; cdr3_aa: CASSVRDIQYF
j_call: TRBJ2-7; v_call: TRBV20-1; clone_size: medium-sized; cdr3_length: 15; d_call: TRBD1; cdr3_nt: TGCAGTGCTAGAGTTAGGGGGCGTCTGACCTACGAGCAGTACTTC; cdr3_aa: CSARVRGRLTYEQYF
j_call: TRBJ2-1; v_call: TRBV7-3; clone_size: many; cdr3_length: 16; d_call: TRBD2; cdr3_nt: TGTGCCAGCAGCTTAAGCGTCGGGGGGGCCCTCCATGAGCAGTTCTTC; cdr3_aa: CASSLSVGGALHEQFF
j_call: TRBJ2-7; v_call: TRBV30; clone_size: -; cdr3_length: 12; d_call: -; cdr3_nt: TGTGCCTGGAGGTACGGGACCTACGAGCAGTACTTC; cdr3_aa: CAWRYGTYEQYF
j_call: TRBJ1-1; v_call: TRBV7-3; clone_size: many; cdr3_length: 14; d_call: -; cdr3_nt: TGTGCCAGCAGCTTAATTGCGGGGGGAACTGAAGCTTTCTTT; cdr3_aa: CASSLIAGGTEAFF
j_call: TRBJ2-3; v_call: TRBV2; clone_size: -; cdr3_length: 16; d_call: -; cdr3_nt: TGTGCCAGCAGTGAAGGGCGGGGGCAGAGCACAGATACGCAGTATTTT; cdr3_aa: CASSEGRGQSTDTQYF
j_call: TRBJ1-1; v_call: TRBV20-1; clone_size: -; cdr3_length: 15; d_call: -; cdr3_nt: TGCAGTGCTAGAGACGCAGGGCTAGAGCACACTGAAGCTTTCTTT; cdr3_aa: CSARDAGLEHTEAFF
j_call: TRBJ2-1; v_call: TRBV5-1; clone_size: many; cdr3_length: 14; d_call: -; cdr3_nt: TGCGCCAGCAGCTCGGTCCCGGGTCAGAATGAGCAGTTCTTC; cdr3_aa: CASSSVPGQNEQFF
j_call: TRBJ1-5; v_call: TRBV12-3/TRBV12-4; clone_size: medium-sized; cdr3_length: 16; d_call: TRBD1; cdr3_nt: TGTGCCAGCAGTTTAGCGGGACAGGGGGCGAATCAGCCCCAGCATTTT; cdr3_aa: CASSLAGQGANQPQHF
j_call: TRBJ1-1; v_call: TRBV7-2; clone_size: -; cdr3_length: 15; d_call: -; cdr3_nt: TGTGCCAGCAGCTTAGGCCGGGCCCTGAACACTGAAGCTTTCTTT; cdr3_aa: CASSLGRALNTEAFF
j_call: TRBJ2-1; v_call: TRBV24-1; clone_size: many; cdr3_length: 16; d_call: TRBD2; cdr3_nt: TGTGCCACCAGTGACCCGGGACTACCGTCGGGAAATGAGCAGTTCTTC; cdr3_aa: CATSDPGLPSGNEQFF
j_call: TRBJ1-2; v_call: TRBV12-5; clone_size: -; cdr3_length: 17; d_call: -; cdr3_nt: TGTGCTAGTGGTTCAGACAGTTTCATCGCCTACAACTATGGCTACACCTTC; cdr3_aa: CASGSDSFIAYNYGYTF
j_call: TRBJ2-5; v_call: TRBV7-9; clone_size: many; cdr3_length: 12; d_call: TRBD1; cdr3_nt: TGTGCCACCGGACAGGGGCAAGAGACCCAGTACTTC; cdr3_aa: CATGQGQETQYF
j_call: TRBJ2-3; v_call: TRBV13; clone_size: medium-sized; cdr3_length: 14; d_call: -; cdr3_nt: TGTGCCAGCAGCCAAAGGCTCAGCACAGATACGCAGTATTTT; cdr3_aa: CASSQRLSTDTQYF
j_call: TRBJ2-7; v_call: TRBV6-1; clone_size: many; cdr3_length: 13; d_call: -; cdr3_nt: TGTGCCAGCAGTGAGATCGGGGGAGACGAGCAGTACTTC; cdr3_aa: CASSEIGGDEQYF
j_call: TRBJ2-1; v_call: TRBV11-2; clone_size: many; cdr3_length: 18; d_call: TRBD2; cdr3_nt: TGTGCCAGCAGCTTAAGCCCTTGGCGGGAGCGAAAGAACAATGAGCAGTTCTTC; cdr3_aa: CASSLSPWRERKNNEQFF
j_call: TRBJ2-3; v_call: TRBV3-1; clone_size: many; cdr3_length: 17; d_call: TRBD2; cdr3_nt: TGTGCCAGCAGCCACCGGGGGACTAGCTGGGTCACAGATACGCAGTATTTT; cdr3_aa: CASSHRGTSWVTDTQYF
j_call: TRBJ1-5; v_call: TRBV4-1; clone_size: -; cdr3_length: 15; d_call: -; cdr3_nt: TGCGCCAGCAGCCAAGATCCACTGCGCAATCAGCCCCAGCATTTT; cdr3_aa: CASSQDPLRNQPQHF
j_call: TRBJ2-1; v_call: TRBV4-3; clone_size: many; cdr3_length: 17; d_call: TRBD2; cdr3_nt: TGCGCCAGCAGCCGCGAACTTAGCGGGAGGGCCTCCAATGAGCAGTTCTTC; cdr3_aa: CASSRELSGRASNEQFF
j_call: TRBJ2-6; v_call: TRBV2; clone_size: few; cdr3_length: 16; d_call: -; cdr3_nt: TGTGCCAGCTCAACCCCCTTGGACTCTGGGGCCAACGTCCTGACTTTC; cdr3_aa: CASSTPLDSGANVLTF
j_call: TRBJ2-3; v_call: TRBV20-1; clone_size: medium-sized; cdr3_length: 14; d_call: -; cdr3_nt: TGCAGTGCCACCTCCTACGGGGGCACAGATACGCAGTATTTT; cdr3_aa: CSATSYGGTDTQYF
j_call: TRBJ1-2; v_call: TRBV20-1; clone_size: -; cdr3_length: 14; d_call: -; cdr3_nt: TGCAGTGCTAGAAACCACCGGTGGAGAGATGGCTACACCTTC; cdr3_aa: CSARNHRWRDGYTF
j_call: TRBJ1-2; v_call: TRBV25-1; clone_size: few; cdr3_length: 13; d_call: -; cdr3_nt: TGTGCCAGCAGGAGGGGGGTTGACTATGGCTACACCTTC; cdr3_aa: CASRRGVDYGYTF